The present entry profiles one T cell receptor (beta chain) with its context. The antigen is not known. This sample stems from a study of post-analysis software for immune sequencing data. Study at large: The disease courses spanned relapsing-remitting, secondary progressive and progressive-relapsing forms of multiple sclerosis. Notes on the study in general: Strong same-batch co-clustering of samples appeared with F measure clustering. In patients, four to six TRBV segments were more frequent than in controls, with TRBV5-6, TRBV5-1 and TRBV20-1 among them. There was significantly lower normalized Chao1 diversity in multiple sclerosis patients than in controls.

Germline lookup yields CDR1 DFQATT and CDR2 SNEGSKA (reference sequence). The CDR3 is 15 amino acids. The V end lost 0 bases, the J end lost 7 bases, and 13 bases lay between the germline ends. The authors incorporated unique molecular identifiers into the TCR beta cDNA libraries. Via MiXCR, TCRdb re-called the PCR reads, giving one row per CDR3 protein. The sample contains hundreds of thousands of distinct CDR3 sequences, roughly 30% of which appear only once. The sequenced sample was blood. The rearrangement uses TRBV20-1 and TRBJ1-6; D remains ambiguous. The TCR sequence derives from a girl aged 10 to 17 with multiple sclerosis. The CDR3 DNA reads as TGCAGTGCTAGAGATTCACGGGTGAGCAATTCACCCCTCCACTTT. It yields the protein CSARDSRVSNSPLHF.